Listed below are T cell receptor beta chains from one sample, sequenced in a study of blood T cells in healthy people across ages. TCRdb independently ran MiXCR on the 5' RACE reads; one entry per CDR3 protein. The sample has 550,000 to 750,000 distinct CDR3 sequences, around a fifth seen once. Material for sequencing was blood. Receptors were obtained from a man in his 70s in good health. Both conserved end residues are part of each CDR3. Each record gives: V gene, J gene, clone size, D gene, CDR3 DNA, CDR3 protein. D genes are given only for firm matches. Size is omitted from some rows. Given values are once, few, many or a class for expanded clones.

TRBV5-1,TRBJ2-2,few,-,TGCGCCAGCAGCCCCCTTGGCGGACAAGGCCCCGGGGAGCTGTTTTTT,CASSPLGGQGPGELFF
TRBV28,TRBJ1-2,-,-,TGTGCCAGCAGTACCTGGGACGGCCCCTTTAACTATGGCTACACCTTC,CASSTWDGPFNYGYTF
TRBV5-1,TRBJ2-1,-,TRBD2,TGCGCCACCAGGCCCGGGACTAGCGGATTTAATGAGCAGTTCTTC,CATRPGTSGFNEQFF
TRBV5-8,TRBJ2-6,few,-,TGTGCCAGCAGCATTTGGGGCTCTGGGGCCAACGTCCTGACTTTC,CASSIWGSGANVLTF
TRBV5-6,TRBJ2-1,-,TRBD1,TGTGCCAGCAGCCGGGACAGCAAATCGTTTTACTCCTACAATGAGCAGTTCTTC,CASSRDSKSFYSYNEQFF
TRBV5-1,TRBJ2-3,-,TRBD2,TGCGCCAGCAGCTTGGGCGGGAGTGACACAGATACGCAGTATTTT,CASSLGGSDTDTQYF
TRBV7-8,TRBJ1-3,-,-,TGTGCCAGCAGTTTACTGACCATGACGGCGGGCTCTGGAAACACCATATATTTT,CASSLLTMTAGSGNTIYF
TRBV5-1,TRBJ2-1,few,TRBD2,TGCGCCAGCAGCACGGCCGGGACTAGCGGGAGTAATGAGCAGTTCTTC,CASSTAGTSGSNEQFF
TRBV12-3/TRBV12-4,TRBJ1-4,-,-,TGTGCCAGCAGCCCCGGACGGTCTAATGAAAAACTGTTTTTT,CASSPGRSNEKLFF
TRBV20-1,TRBJ1-5,few,TRBD1,TGCAGTGCTCGTCCCGGGACAGGGGTACAGCCCCAGCATTTT,CSARPGTGVQPQHF
TRBV21-1,TRBJ2-5,few,-,TGTGCCAGCACCCCCGCTAGCGGGGGAGAGACCCAGTACTTC,CASTPASGGETQYF
TRBV3-1,TRBJ2-3,many,-,TGTGCCAGCAGTCTTTCTAGCGTCGGCAGGCGGCGGGATGGAAGCAGTCACACAGATACGCAGTATTTT,CASSLSSVGRRRDGSSHTDTQYF
TRBV9,TRBJ2-5,few,-,TGTGCCAGCGGTCGGGGGAAGGAGCAGTACTTC,CASGRGKEQYF
TRBV19,TRBJ2-3,-,TRBD1,TGTGCCACCAGAGGGACAGGGGCCCCGGATACGCAGTATTTT,CATRGTGAPDTQYF
TRBV6-6,TRBJ1-5,-,-,TGTGCCAGCAGTTACGTGGGAGGGGAGCAGCCCCAGCATTTT,CASSYVGGEQPQHF
TRBV28,TRBJ2-3,many,-,TGTGCCAGCAGGGCTCTGGGCGGCAGCCGCACAGATACGCAGTATTTT,CASRALGGSRTDTQYF
TRBV20-1,TRBJ2-5,-,TRBD1,TGCAGTGCCCTGGGACAGGGGATAGAGGAGACCCAGTACTTC,CSALGQGIEETQYF
TRBV28,TRBJ2-4,-,-,TGTGCCAGCAGAACGACTAGTGACATTCAGTACTTC,CASRTTSDIQYF